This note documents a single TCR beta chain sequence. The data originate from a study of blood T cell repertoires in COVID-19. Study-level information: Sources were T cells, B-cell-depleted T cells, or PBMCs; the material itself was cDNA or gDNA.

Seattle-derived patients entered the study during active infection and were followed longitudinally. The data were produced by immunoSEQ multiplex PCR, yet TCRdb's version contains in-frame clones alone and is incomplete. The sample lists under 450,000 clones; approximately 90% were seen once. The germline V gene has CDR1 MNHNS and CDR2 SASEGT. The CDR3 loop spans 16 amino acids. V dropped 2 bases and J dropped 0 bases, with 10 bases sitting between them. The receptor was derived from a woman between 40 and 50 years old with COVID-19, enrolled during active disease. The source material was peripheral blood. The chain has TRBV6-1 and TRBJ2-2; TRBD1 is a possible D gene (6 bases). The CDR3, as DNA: TGTGCCAGCAGTGAATCCCAGGGGACGAACACCGGGGAGCTGTTTTTT. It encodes CASSESQGTNTGELFF.